A single sample gave rise to the 14 T cell receptor beta chains below, sequenced in a study of vaccination effects on CD4 cells after COVID-19. The method was immunoSEQ multiplex PCR; TCRdb's version includes in-frame clones alone and lacks a portion of them. The sample gives approximately 30,000 clones, about 66% of which show up once; 25% to 30% is in the top ten. Sequencing was preceded by expansion of antigen-specific CD4+ T cells with viral peptide pools in the ViraFEST assay. A roughly ten-day culture period preceded the isolation of CD4+ T cells. No cognate antigen is known for these TCRs. The source was CD4+ T cells from PBMCs cultured with HCoV-229E spike peptides, collected before COVID-19 vaccination. The origin of the receptors is a human donor who received a COVID-19 vaccine.

In its sample, this clone was seen a few times. The chain has TRBV2 and TRBJ2-3; tentatively, D is TRBD1 (6 bases). The V gene lost 2 bases and the J gene lost 1 base, with 7 bases spanning the gap. CDR3 size: 14 residues. Germline V gene data show CDR1 as SNHLY and CDR2 as FYNNEI. CDR3 sequence reads: CASSERTGTDTQYF. The CDR3 DNA reads as TGTGCCAGCAGTGAAAGGACAGGCACAGATACGCAGTATTTT.

This clone was counted a single time. The V gene is TRBV5-1, the J gene TRBJ2-7; maybe TRBD1 (6 bases). Per germline, CDR1 SGHRS and CDR2 YFSETQ. The CDR3 covers 13 residues. Trimming took 0 bases from V and 3 from J, leaving 7 bases between them. The chain's CDR3 is CASSLDRVYEQYF. CDR3 nucleotides: TGCGCCAGCAGCTTGGACAGGGTCTACGAGCAGTACTTC.

This chain connects TRBV5-4 to TRBJ2-7; 11 bases agree with TRBD1. The germline V gene encodes CDR1 SGHNT and CDR2 YYREEE (reference sequence). CDR3 size: 15 residues. Trimming at V came to 0 bases and at J to 6 bases, leaving 5 bases not matched to a gene. CDR3 amino acids: CASSLGDRGYIEQYF. Here the CDR3 DNA reads TGTGCCAGCAGCTTGGGGGACAGGGGGTATATCGAGCAGTACTTC. Together with reference TRBV5-4 and TRBJ2-7, the CDR3 gives the full variable domain: ETGVTQSPTHLIKTRGQQVTLRCSSQSGHNTVSWYQQALGQGPQFIFQYYREEENGRGNFPPRFSGLQFPNYSSELNVNALELDDSALYLCASSLGDRGYIEQYFGPGTRLTVT.

The V call is TRBV7-2, the J call TRBJ2-7, with 9 positions matching TRBD2. V shed 5 bases, J shed 4 bases, and the junction held 6 bases outside the gene matches. Germline lookup yields CDR1 SGHTA and CDR2 FQGNSA. This CDR3 contains 14 residues. The CDR3 DNA follows: TGTGCCAGCAGCCCGGGACTAGCTGCGTACGAGCAGTACTTC. Translation gives CASSPGLAAYEQYF.

The J gene is TRBJ2-3, the V gene TRBV25-1; 12 nucleotides match TRBD2. Germline values: CDR1 MGHDK, CDR2 SYGVNS. The CDR3 covers 15 residues. Trimming at V came to 4 bases and at J to 4 bases, leaving 3 bases not matched to a gene. The CDR3 bases are TGTGCCAGCAGTGCCCTAGCGGGAGGGCCAGATACGCAGTATTTT. Translating it yields CASSALAGGPDTQYF.

V gene TRBV5-4 combines with J gene TRBJ1-1; D is possibly TRBD1 (6 bases). In germline, CDR1 is SGHNT, CDR2 YYREEE (reference sequence). The V and J ends lost 0 bases and 3 bases respectively, with 12 bases between them. CDR3 length: 15 amino acids. The CDR3 coding sequence is TGTGCCAGCAGCTTGGCGGGGGCGCGGGACACTGAAGCTTTCTTT. Translated: CASSLAGARDTEAFF.

The genes are TRBV6-5 and TRBJ2-7; D unresolved. This CDR3 comprises 16 residues. The germline V and J ends were trimmed by 0 bases and 0 bases, with 12 bases remaining between them. Germline CDR1 is MNHEY and CDR2 is SVGAGI. CDR3 loop: CASSYSVGSSSYEQYF. CDR3 sequence (DNA): TGTGCCAGCAGTTACTCGGTCGGGTCGAGCTCCTACGAGCAGTACTTC.

The genes are TRBV6-1 and TRBJ2-6; 10 bases align to TRBD1. The CDR3 covers 17 residues. V lost 4 bases to trimming and J lost 0 bases; unmatched junction nucleotides: 3. In germline, CDR1 is MNHNS, CDR2 SASEGT. The CDR3 reads CASSVGTGDSGANVLTF. The DNA of the CDR3 is TGTGCCAGCAGTGTGGGGACAGGGGACTCTGGGGCCAACGTCCTGACTTTC.

The table lists this clone with a few counts. The V and J genes are TRBV5-1 and TRBJ1-6, with D unclear. The CDR3 runs to 17 residues. V was clipped by 0 bases and J by 2 bases, with 12 bases between them. Germline CDR1 reads SGHRS; CDR2 reads YFSETQ. As DNA, the CDR3 is TGCGCCAGCAGCTTGGGTAGCGGCAGAGCCTATAATTCACCCCTCCACTTT. It encodes CASSLGSGRAYNSPLHF.

V and J are TRBV6-5 and TRBJ2-7, with 8 nucleotides matching TRBD1. Unmatched junction bases numbered 6, after V lost 11 bases and J lost 3 bases. CDR3 length equals 12 residues. The germline gives CDR1 MNHEY, CDR2 SVGAGI. CDR3: CAHGQGFYEQYF. For the CDR3, the DNA is TGTGCCCATGGACAGGGATTCTACGAGCAGTACTTC.

This chain joins TRBV3-1 (or the pseudogene TRBV3-2) and TRBJ1-2, with D hard to call. CDR3 length: 12 amino acids. V was pared by 9 bases and J by 2 bases, with 10 bases between. Germline loops: CDR1 LGHDT, CDR2 YNNKEL (reference sequence). The CDR3 reads CASQDLNYGYTF. The CDR3 DNA is TGTGCCAGTCAGGACTTGAACTATGGCTACACCTTC.

The chain carries TRBV7-9 and TRBJ2-2; 8 bases line up with TRBD2. The V and J ends lost 1 base and 4 bases, in that order; junction bases with no gene match: 8. The CDR3 has 17 amino acids. Germline V gene sequence: CDR1 SEHNR, CDR2 FQNEAQ (reference sequence). The CDR3 DNA follows: TGTGCCAGCAGCTTAGGGTGGGGACTAGATTCCACCGGGGAGCTGTTTTTT. Translating it yields CASSLGWGLDSTGELFF. The entire variable domain, with the rest obtained from reference TRBV7-9 and TRBJ2-2, is as follows: DTGVSQNPRHKITKRGQNVTFRCDPISEHNRLYWYRQTLGQGPEFLTYFQNEAQLEKSRLLSDRFSAERPKGSFSTLEIQRTEQGDSAMYLCASSLGWGLDSTGELFFGEGSRLTVL.

This clone was counted once. This chain connects TRBV5-1 to TRBJ1-5; TRBD1 might be the D (6 bases). Germline-derived CDR1 and CDR2 are SGHRS and YFSETQ. The CDR3 extends over 16 amino acids. The V gene lost 0 bases and the J gene lost 5 bases, with 15 bases spanning the gap. The CDR3 DNA reads TGCGCCAGCAGCTTGGCGGAAGGGGGACCCGATCAGCCCCAGCATTTT. Residues: CASSLAEGGPDQPQHF.

The genes are TRBV29-1 and TRBJ1-6, with 7 bases matching TRBD1. Germline V gives CDR1 SQVTM, CDR2 ANQGSEA. The CDR3 length is 13 residues. Trimming removed 5 bases from V and 5 bases from J; junction bases left unmatched: 3. CDR3 sequence (DNA): TGCAGCGTTCCGGACAGGAATAATTCACCCCTCCACTTT. The encoded protein is CSVPDRNNSPLHF.